This T cell receptor (beta chain) derives from a study of blood T cell dynamics during melanoma immunotherapy. About the study: Standard first-line treatment here was pembrolizumab or nivolumab plus ipilimumab in metastatic melanoma. Study-level points and caveats: The study could not tell melanoma-specific clones from general immune activation.

A remark on this clone: Its antigen remains unknown.

The time point was: week 3, after first cycle of checkpoint inhibitor. At 12 weeks after first infusion, RECIST 1.1 defined response for most patients. The CDR3 runs to 14 residues. The V segment lost 8 bases and the J segment 7 bases; nucleotides outside the gene matches: 13. Germline V gene lookup returns CDR1 LNHDA and CDR2 SQIVND (reference sequence). Each bulk PBMC sample had 300 to 400 ng DNA loaded. Method: immunoSEQ multiplex PCR; TCRdb's copy keeps in-frame clones and lacks some. In the table there are 13,000 or so clones, around 89% of which are singletons. This receptor was obtained from a human donor with melanoma. Sequenced here: blood, sampled from a patient treated with checkpoint blockade. The chain has TRBV19 and TRBJ1-2, with 7 positions matching TRBD1. CDR3 region: CASGDRDRAAGYTF. In DNA form, the CDR3 reads TGTGCCAGTGGAGACCGGGACAGAGCAGCTGGCTACACCTTC.